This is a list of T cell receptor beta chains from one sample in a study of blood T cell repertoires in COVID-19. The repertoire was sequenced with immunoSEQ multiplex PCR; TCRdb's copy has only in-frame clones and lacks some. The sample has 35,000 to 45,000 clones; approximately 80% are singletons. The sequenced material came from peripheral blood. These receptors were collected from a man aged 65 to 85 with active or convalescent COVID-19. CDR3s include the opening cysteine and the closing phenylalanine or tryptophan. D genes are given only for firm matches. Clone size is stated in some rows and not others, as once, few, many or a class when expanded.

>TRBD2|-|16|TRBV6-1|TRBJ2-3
TGTGCCAGCAGTGAAGGACTAGCGGGGGGCGCAGATACGCAGTATTTT
CASSEGLAGGADTQYF
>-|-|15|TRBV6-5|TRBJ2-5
TGTGCCAGCAGTTACTCGGGCAGGGTAGGAGAGACCCAGTACTTC
CASSYSGRVGETQYF
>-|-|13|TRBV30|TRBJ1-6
TGTGCCCGATCGGGAGCTTCAGACTCACCCCTCCACTTT
CARSGASDSPLHF
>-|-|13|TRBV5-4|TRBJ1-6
TGTGCCGTTACCACAGGGTGGGAGTCACCCCTCCACTTT
CAVTTGWESPLHF
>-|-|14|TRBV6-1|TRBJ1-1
TGTGCCAGCAGTGACCCTCCTACGGGAACTGAAGCTTTCTTT
CASSDPPTGTEAFF
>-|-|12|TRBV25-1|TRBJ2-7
TGTGCCAGCAGTGAAGACAGATACGAGCAGTACTTC
CASSEDRYEQYF
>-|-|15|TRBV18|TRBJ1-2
TGTGCCAGCTCACGTACCGGGACTTCTAACTATGGCTACACCTTC
CASSRTGTSNYGYTF
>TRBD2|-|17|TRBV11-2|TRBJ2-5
TGTGCCAGCAGCCTACGACATTCGGGGGGGCGCACTGAGACCCAGTACTTC
CASSLRHSGGRTETQYF
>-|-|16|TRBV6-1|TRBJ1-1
TGTGCCAGCAGTGACGTAAGTTCTTCAGCGGGCACTGAAGCTTTCTTT
CASSDVSSSAGTEAFF
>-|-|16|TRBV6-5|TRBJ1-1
TGTGCCAGCAGTTACTCCGGGGGAGCCGTAAACACTGAAGCTTTCTTT
CASSYSGGAVNTEAFF
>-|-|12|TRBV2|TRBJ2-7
TGTGCCAGCAGCAAGAGCTCCTACGAGCAGTACTTC
CASSKSSYEQYF
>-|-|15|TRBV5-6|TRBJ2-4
TGTGCCAGCAGCTTGTATTTACTAACCAAAAACATTCAGTACTTC
CASSLYLLTKNIQYF
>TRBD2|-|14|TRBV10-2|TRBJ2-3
TGCGCCACCACACCCAGCGGGGACACAGATACGCAGTATTTT
CATTPSGDTDTQYF
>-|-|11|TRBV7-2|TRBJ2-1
TGTGCCAGCAGCTGGAGGGATGAGCAGTTCTTC
CASSWRDEQFF
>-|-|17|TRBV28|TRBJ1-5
TGTGCCAGCAGTCCCTCCGGGACAAGAAATAGCAATCAGCCCCAGCATTTT
CASSPSGTRNSNQPQHF
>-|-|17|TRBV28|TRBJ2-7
TGTGCCAGCACTGACCATGGCTGGACTGATGCTTCCTACGAGCAGTACTTC
CASTDHGWTDASYEQYF
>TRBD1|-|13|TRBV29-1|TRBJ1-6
TGCAGCGCGGCGGGACAGGGGAATTCACCCCTCCACTTT
CSAAGQGNSPLHF
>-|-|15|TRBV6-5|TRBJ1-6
TGTGCCAGCACCGGGGAGTTGAGGGACTCTTCACCCCTCCACTTT
CASTGELRDSSPLHF
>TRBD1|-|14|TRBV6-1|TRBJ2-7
TGTGCCAGCAGTGAAGGGACAGGGCCGTACGAGCAGTACTTC
CASSEGTGPYEQYF
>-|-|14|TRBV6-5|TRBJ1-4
TGTGCCAGCAGGGCCGGGACCAGGGGTGAAAAACTGTTTTTT
CASRAGTRGEKLFF
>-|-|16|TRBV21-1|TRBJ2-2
TGTGCCAGCAGCAAAGTGACTAGCGGGGGGGCCGGGGAGCTGTTTTTT
CASSKVTSGGAGELFF
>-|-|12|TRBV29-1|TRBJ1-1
TGCAGCGCCTATTACAGGAACACTGAAGCTTTCTTT
CSAYYRNTEAFF
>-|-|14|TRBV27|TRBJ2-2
TGTGCCAGCACAGGGGCGCCGAACACCGGGGAGCTGTTTTTT
CASTGAPNTGELFF
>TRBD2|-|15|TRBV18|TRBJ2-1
TGTGCCAGCTCACCCCTAGCGGGGAGGGTCAATGAGCAGTTCTTC
CASSPLAGRVNEQFF
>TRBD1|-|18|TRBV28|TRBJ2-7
TGTGCCAGCAGTCGTTTAGGGTTCGGCAGGGGGCTGAGGAAGGAGCAGTACTTC
CASSRLGFGRGLRKEQYF
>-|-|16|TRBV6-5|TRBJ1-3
TGTGCCAGCAGTTACACGCAGGCCGTATCCGGAAACACCATATATTTT
CASSYTQAVSGNTIYF
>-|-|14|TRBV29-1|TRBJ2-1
TGCAGCGTTCGCGGGTTGAGCTCCTACAATGAGCAGTTCTTC
CSVRGLSSYNEQFF
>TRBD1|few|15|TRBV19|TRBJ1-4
TGTGCCAGTACGGACAGGCCGTCTGCTAATGAAAAACTGTTTTTT
CASTDRPSANEKLFF
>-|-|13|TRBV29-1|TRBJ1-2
TGCAGCGTTGTGGTAGACACGGACTATGGCTACACCTTC
CSVVVDTDYGYTF
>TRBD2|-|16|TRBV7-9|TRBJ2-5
TGTGCCAGCAGCCAGGACCTAGCGGGGGCCCCAGAGACCCAGTACTTC
CASSQDLAGAPETQYF
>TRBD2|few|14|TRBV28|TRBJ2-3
TGTGCCTCTAGCGGGGGGCAAGACACAGATACGCAGTATTTT
CASSGGQDTDTQYF
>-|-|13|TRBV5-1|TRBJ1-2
TGCGCCAGCAGCCCGGAGGCGGGCTTGGGCTACACCTTC
CASSPEAGLGYTF
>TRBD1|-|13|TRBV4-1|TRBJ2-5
TGCGCCTCCGGGACAGGGGTCCAAGAGACCCAGTACTTC
CASGTGVQETQYF
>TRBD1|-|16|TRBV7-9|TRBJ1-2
TGTGCCAGCAGCTTGGAGAACAGGGGTTTGCGTTATGGCTACACCTTC
CASSLENRGLRYGYTF
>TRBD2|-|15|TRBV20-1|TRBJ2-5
TGCAGTGCTAGTGGTCTAGCGGGGGGGCTTGAGACCCAGTACTTC
CSASGLAGGLETQYF
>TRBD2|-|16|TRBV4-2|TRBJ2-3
TGTGCCAGCAGCCAAGTAGGAGCGGGGGGTACAGATACGCAGTATTTT
CASSQVGAGGTDTQYF
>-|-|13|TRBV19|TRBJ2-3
TGTGCCAGTAGTACCTACACCTCCCGGGCGCAGTATTTT
CASSTYTSRAQYF
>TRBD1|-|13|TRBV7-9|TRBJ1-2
TGTGCCAGCAGCTTGACAGGGGAGTATGGCTACACCTTC
CASSLTGEYGYTF
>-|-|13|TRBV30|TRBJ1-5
TGTGCCTGGAGTGGCGACAGAAATCAGCCCCAGCATTTT
CAWSGDRNQPQHF